This is a list of T cell receptor beta chains from one sample in a study of blood T cell repertoires in COVID-19. Measured with immunoSEQ multiplex PCR; TCRdb has only the in-frame clones, and not every one. The data contain some 230,000 clones, 80% to 85% of them singletons. The source material was peripheral blood. These receptors all stem from a woman aged 60-70 years with acute or convalescent COVID-19. Each CDR3 is given with its conserved first and last residue. Each record gives: J gene, V gene, clone size, D gene, CDR3 protein, CDR3 DNA. The D gene is left open where the match is weak. Rows may omit the clone size; those that give it use once, few, many or a size class.

J: TRBJ2-3; V: TRBV30; size: .; D: TRBD2; CDR3: CAWTRGRGDTQYF; DNA: TGTGCCTGGACTAGGGGTCGGGGGGACACGCAGTATTTT
J: TRBJ2-3; V: TRBV3-1/TRBV3-2; size: once; D: TRBD2; CDR3: CASSIRLAGGQDTQYF; DNA: TGTGCCAGCAGCATCCGACTAGCGGGGGGGCAAGATACGCAGTATTTT
J: TRBJ2-6; V: TRBV19; size: few; D: .; CDR3: CASEGNGANVLTF; DNA: TGTGCCAGTGAGGGTAACGGGGCCAACGTCCTGACTTTC
J: TRBJ1-3; V: TRBV10-3; size: .; D: .; CDR3: CAISDPRSGQPGSTGNTIYF; DNA: TGTGCCATCAGTGACCCCCGGTCTGGACAGCCGGGTTCCACTGGAAACACCATATATTTT
J: TRBJ1-1; V: TRBV6-5; size: once; D: .; CDR3: CATSELYTEAFF; DNA: TGTGCCACCTCGGAGTTGTACACTGAAGCTTTCTTT
J: TRBJ1-1; V: TRBV29-1; size: .; D: .; CDR3: CSDGRENTEAFF; DNA: TGCAGCGACGGGAGGGAGAACACTGAAGCTTTCTTT
J: TRBJ2-7; V: TRBV10-3; size: .; D: TRBD1; CDR3: CAITSGTGVSYEQYF; DNA: TGTGCCATCACCTCCGGGACAGGGGTTTCCTACGAGCAGTACTTC
J: TRBJ2-7; V: TRBV27; size: .; D: .; CDR3: CASSLVFGASYEQYF; DNA: TGTGCCAGCAGTTTAGTTTTTGGGGCGTCCTACGAGCAGTACTTC
J: TRBJ1-2; V: TRBV12-3/TRBV12-4; size: .; D: .; CDR3: CASSNGPRGSAF; DNA: TGTGCCAGCAGTAATGGACCGCGCGGTAGCGCCTTC
J: TRBJ2-1; V: TRBV19; size: .; D: .; CDR3: CATSLGGSYNEQFF; DNA: TGTGCCACTTCGTTGGGGGGCTCCTACAATGAGCAGTTCTTC
J: TRBJ1-3; V: TRBV30; size: .; D: .; CDR3: CAWSVTAGNTIYF; DNA: TGTGCCTGGAGTGTCACGGCTGGAAACACCATATATTTT
J: TRBJ2-7; V: TRBV9; size: .; D: TRBD1; CDR3: CASSVGQGSPYEQYF; DNA: TGTGCCAGCAGCGTAGGACAGGGTAGTCCCTACGAGCAGTACTTC
J: TRBJ2-1; V: TRBV6-6; size: .; D: TRBD2; CDR3: CASTPFRDYHEQFF; DNA: TGTGCCAGCACCCCTTTCCGGGACTACCATGAGCAGTTCTTC
J: TRBJ2-5; V: TRBV28; size: .; D: TRBD1; CDR3: CASSAIRQGGYQETQYF; DNA: TGTGCCAGCAGTGCAATAAGACAGGGGGGGTACCAAGAGACCCAGTACTTC
J: TRBJ2-6; V: TRBV14; size: .; D: TRBD1; CDR3: CASSRGQTGANVLTF; DNA: TGTGCCAGCAGCCGGGGACAGACTGGGGCCAACGTCCTGACTTTC
J: TRBJ2-2; V: TRBV2; size: .; D: TRBD2; CDR3: CAIFTSGGVGGELFF; DNA: TGTGCCATCTTCACTAGCGGGGGGGTCGGCGGGGAGCTGTTTTTT
J: TRBJ1-2; V: TRBV10-3; size: .; D: .; CDR3: CAISGGNGYGYTF; DNA: TGTGCCATCAGTGGAGGTAATGGCTATGGCTACACCTTC
J: TRBJ2-7; V: TRBV6-6; size: .; D: TRBD1; CDR3: CASSSTSGGGSYEQYF; DNA: TGTGCCAGCAGTTCAACGTCAGGGGGCGGTTCCTACGAGCAGTACTTC
J: TRBJ1-4; V: TRBV5-5; size: .; D: .; CDR3: CASSPRGIYEKLFF; DNA: TGTGCCAGCAGCCCCCGAGGGATTTATGAAAAACTGTTTTTT
J: TRBJ2-7; V: TRBV5-8; size: .; D: .; CDR3: CASSLIVHSRGSYEQYF; DNA: TGTGCCAGCAGCTTGATCGTGCACTCAAGGGGTAGCTACGAGCAGTACTTC
J: TRBJ2-1; V: TRBV28; size: .; D: .; CDR3: CASSQDSRYNEQFF; DNA: TGTGCCAGCAGTCAGGACTCCCGGTACAATGAGCAGTTCTTC
J: TRBJ1-1; V: TRBV5-6; size: once; D: TRBD1; CDR3: CASSWGTGANTEAFF; DNA: TGTGCCAGCAGCTGGGGGACAGGGGCGAACACTGAAGCTTTCTTT
J: TRBJ1-1; V: TRBV18; size: .; D: TRBD1; CDR3: CASSPGTGGIGTEAFF; DNA: TGTGCCAGCTCACCAGGGACAGGAGGGATAGGCACTGAAGCTTTCTTT
J: TRBJ2-3; V: TRBV18; size: .; D: .; CDR3: CASSPPSATITSNPHDTQYF; DNA: TGTGCCAGCTCACCACCTTCTGCCACAATAACTAGCAATCCCCACGATACGCAGTATTTT
J: TRBJ1-3; V: TRBV5-1; size: .; D: TRBD1; CDR3: CASSSGNTGGSGNTIYF; DNA: TGCGCCAGCAGCTCGGGGAACACAGGGGGCTCTGGAAACACCATATATTTT
J: TRBJ2-2; V: TRBV9; size: .; D: .; CDR3: CASSVGRAGGGELFF; DNA: TGTGCCAGCAGCGTAGGGCGCGCCGGCGGCGGGGAGCTGTTTTTT
J: TRBJ1-5; V: TRBV7-8; size: .; D: .; CDR3: CASSRGGTFNQPQHF; DNA: TGTGCCAGCAGCCGAGGCGGGACCTTCAATCAGCCCCAGCATTTT